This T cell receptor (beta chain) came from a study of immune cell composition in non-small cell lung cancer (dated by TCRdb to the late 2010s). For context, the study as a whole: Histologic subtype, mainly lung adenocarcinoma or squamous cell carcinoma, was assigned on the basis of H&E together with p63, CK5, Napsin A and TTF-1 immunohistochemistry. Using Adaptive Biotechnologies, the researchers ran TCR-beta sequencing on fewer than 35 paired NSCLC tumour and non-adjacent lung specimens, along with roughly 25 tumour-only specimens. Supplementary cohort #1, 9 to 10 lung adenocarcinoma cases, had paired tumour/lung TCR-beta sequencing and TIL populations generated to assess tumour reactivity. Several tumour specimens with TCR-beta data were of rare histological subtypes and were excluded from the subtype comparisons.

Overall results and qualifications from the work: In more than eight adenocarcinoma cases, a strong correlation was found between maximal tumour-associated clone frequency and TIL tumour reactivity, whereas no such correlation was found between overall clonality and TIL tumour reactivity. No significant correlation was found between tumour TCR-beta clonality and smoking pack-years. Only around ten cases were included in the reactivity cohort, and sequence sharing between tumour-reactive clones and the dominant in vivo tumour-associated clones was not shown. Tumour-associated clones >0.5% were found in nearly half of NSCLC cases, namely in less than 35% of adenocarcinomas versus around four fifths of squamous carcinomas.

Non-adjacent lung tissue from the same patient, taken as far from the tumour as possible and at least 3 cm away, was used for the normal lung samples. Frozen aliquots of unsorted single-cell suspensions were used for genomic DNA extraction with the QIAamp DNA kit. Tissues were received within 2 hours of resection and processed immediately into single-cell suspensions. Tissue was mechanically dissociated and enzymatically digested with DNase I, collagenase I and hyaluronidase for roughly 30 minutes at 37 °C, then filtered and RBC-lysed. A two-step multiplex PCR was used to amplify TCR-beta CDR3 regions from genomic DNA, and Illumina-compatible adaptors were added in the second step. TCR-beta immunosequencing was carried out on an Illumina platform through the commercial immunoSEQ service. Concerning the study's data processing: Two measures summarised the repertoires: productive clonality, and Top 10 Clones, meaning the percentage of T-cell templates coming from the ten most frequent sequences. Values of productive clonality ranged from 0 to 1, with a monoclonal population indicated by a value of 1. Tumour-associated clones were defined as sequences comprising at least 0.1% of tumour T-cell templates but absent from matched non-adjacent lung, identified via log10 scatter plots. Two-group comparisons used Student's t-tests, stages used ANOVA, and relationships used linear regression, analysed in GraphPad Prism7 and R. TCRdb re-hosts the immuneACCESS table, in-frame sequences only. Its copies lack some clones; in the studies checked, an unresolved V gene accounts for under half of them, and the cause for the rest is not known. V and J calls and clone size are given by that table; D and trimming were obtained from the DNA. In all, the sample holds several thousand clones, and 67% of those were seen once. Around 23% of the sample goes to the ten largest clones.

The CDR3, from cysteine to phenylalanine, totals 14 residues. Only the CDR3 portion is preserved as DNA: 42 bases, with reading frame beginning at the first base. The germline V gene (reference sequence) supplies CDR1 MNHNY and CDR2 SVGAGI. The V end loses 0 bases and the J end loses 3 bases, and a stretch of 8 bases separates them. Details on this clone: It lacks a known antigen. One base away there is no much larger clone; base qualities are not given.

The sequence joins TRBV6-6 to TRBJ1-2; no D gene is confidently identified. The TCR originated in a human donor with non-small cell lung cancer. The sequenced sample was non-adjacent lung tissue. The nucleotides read TGTGCCAGCAGTTACTCGCACAGAGACTATGGCTACACCTTC. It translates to CASSYSHRDYGYTF.